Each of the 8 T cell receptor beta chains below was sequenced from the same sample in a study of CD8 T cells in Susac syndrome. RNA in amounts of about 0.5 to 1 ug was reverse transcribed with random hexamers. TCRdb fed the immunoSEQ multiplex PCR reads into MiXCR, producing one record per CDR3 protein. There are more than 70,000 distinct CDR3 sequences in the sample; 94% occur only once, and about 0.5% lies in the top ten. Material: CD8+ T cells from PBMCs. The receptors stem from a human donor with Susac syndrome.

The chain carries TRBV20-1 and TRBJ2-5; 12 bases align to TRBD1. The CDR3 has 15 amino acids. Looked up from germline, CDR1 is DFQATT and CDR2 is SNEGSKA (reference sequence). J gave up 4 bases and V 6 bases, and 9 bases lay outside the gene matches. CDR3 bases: TGCAGTGCACCGAGGGACAGGGGGCGGGGAGAGACCCAGTACTTC. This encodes CSAPRDRGRGETQYF.

The CDR3 is CSVETGGQYF. The CDR3 nucleotides read TGCAGCGTTGAAACGGGCGGGCAGTACTTC. The rearrangement links TRBV29-1 to TRBJ2-7; D is unresolved. Germline values: CDR1 SQVTM, CDR2 ANQGSEA. The germline V and J ends were trimmed by 2 bases and 9 bases, with 8 bases remaining between them. The CDR3 has 10 amino acids.

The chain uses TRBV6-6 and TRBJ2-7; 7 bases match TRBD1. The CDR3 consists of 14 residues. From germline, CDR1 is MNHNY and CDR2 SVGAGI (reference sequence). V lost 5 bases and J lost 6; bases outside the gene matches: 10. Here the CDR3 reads CASSPGTVNSEQYF. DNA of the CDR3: TGTGCCAGCAGTCCCGGGACAGTCAACAGCGAGCAGTACTTC.

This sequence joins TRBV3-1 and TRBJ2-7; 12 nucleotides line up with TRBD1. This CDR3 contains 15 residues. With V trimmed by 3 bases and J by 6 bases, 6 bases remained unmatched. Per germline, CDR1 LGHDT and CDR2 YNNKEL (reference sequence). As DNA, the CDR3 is TGTGCCAGCAGCCATCCGGGACAGGGGGCACGCGAGCAGTACTTC. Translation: CASSHPGQGAREQYF.

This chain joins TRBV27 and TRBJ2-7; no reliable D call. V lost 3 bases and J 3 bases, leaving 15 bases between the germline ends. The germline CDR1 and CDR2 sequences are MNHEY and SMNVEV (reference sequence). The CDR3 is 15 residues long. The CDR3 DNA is TGTGCCAGCAGTTTCTACCCCACGGATAGCTACGAGCAGTACTTC. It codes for CASSFYPTDSYEQYF.

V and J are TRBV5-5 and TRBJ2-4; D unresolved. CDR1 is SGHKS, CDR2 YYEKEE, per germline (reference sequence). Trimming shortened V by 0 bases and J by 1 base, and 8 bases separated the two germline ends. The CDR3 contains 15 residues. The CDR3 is CASSLERVAKNIQYF. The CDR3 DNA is TGTGCCAGCAGCTTGGAAAGGGTCGCCAAAAACATTCAGTACTTC.

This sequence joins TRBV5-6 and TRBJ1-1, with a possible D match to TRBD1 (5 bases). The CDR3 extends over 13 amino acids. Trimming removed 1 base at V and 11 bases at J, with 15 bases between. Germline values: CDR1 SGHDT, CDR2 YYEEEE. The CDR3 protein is CASSLSAIPGAFF. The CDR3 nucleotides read TGTGCCAGCAGCTTGTCGGCTATCCCAGGGGCTTTCTTT. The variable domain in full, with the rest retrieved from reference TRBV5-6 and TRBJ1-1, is DAGVTQSPTHLIKTRGQQVTLRCSPKSGHDTVSWYQQALGQGPQFIFQYYEEEERQRGNFPDRFSGHQFPNYSSELNVNALLLGDSALYLCASSLSAIPGAFFGQGTRLTVV.

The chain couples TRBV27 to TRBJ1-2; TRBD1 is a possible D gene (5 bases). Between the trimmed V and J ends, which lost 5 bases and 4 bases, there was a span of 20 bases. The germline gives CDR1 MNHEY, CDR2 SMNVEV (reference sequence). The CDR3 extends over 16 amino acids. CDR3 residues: CASSETRDAAPYGYTF. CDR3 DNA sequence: TGTGCCAGCAGTGAAACCCGGGACGCAGCACCCTATGGCTACACCTTC.